The 32 T cell receptor beta chains presented below share a single source sample, sequenced in a study of blood T cell repertoires in COVID-19. The assay was immunoSEQ multiplex PCR, and TCRdb's table has in-frame clones only and misses some. The repertoire includes approximately 250,000 clones, 65% to 90% of them detected once, and 5.1% sits in the top ten. The sequenced material came from peripheral blood. The source is a middle-aged man with COVID-19, enrolled during active disease.

The rearrangement joins TRBV18 to TRBJ1-1, with D possibly being TRBD1 (5 bases). The CDR3 loop spans 13 amino acids. Trimming took off 4 bases at V and 8 bases at J, with 14 bases between the two ends. Germline V CDR1 and CDR2: KGHSH, LQKENI. CDR3 loop: CASSLNTQGEAFF. The CDR3 DNA reads as TGTGCCAGCTCACTTAACACTCAGGGAGAAGCTTTCTTT.

J is TRBJ2-3 and V is TRBV30, with 11 bases lining up with TRBD2. The trim removed 1 base at V and 8 bases at J, leaving 5 bases unmatched. There are 14 residues in the CDR3. Germline CDR1 reads GTSNPN; CDR2 reads SVGIG (reference sequence). Written as DNA, the CDR3 is TGTGCCTGGAGTGGTAGCGGGGGGGCCGTTACGCAGTATTTT. Its translation: CAWSGSGGAVTQYF. The whole variable domain, remainder taken from reference TRBV30 and TRBJ2-3, is SQTIHQWPATLVQPVGSPLSLECTVEGTSNPNLYWYRQAAGRGLQLLFYSVGIGQISSEVPQNLSASRPQDRQFILSSKKLLLSDSGFYLCAWSGSGGAVTQYFGPGTRLTVL.

The chain has TRBV5-4 and TRBJ1-6; perhaps TRBD1 as D (5 bases). V lost 3 bases to trimming and J lost 5 bases, with 9 bases between them. The CDR3 spans 14 residues. Looked up from germline, CDR1 is SGHNT and CDR2 is YYREEE (reference sequence). As DNA, the CDR3 is TGTGCCAGCAGCTCCCAGGGTAATAATTCACCCCTCCACTTT. As protein: CASSSQGNNSPLHF.

The chain is built from TRBV15 and TRBJ1-1, with 7 bases lining up with TRBD1. V dropped 9 bases and J dropped 6; count of bases not matched to a gene: 10. The CDR3 loop spans 13 amino acids. Germline V gene sequence: CDR1 LNHNV, CDR2 YYDKDF (reference sequence). This CDR3 reads CATRPGDRSEAFF. In nucleotides, the CDR3 is TGTGCCACGCGGCCCGGGGACAGATCTGAAGCTTTCTTT.

This chain connects TRBV20-1 to TRBJ1-3; D is ambiguous. CDR1 and CDR2 from the germline V gene are DFQATT and SNEGSKA (reference sequence). CDR3 length: 14 residues. V was trimmed by 3 bases and J by 0 bases, leaving 9 bases between them. CDR3 amino acids: CSASELISGNTIYF. For the CDR3, the DNA is TGCAGTGCTAGTGAACTGATCTCTGGAAACACCATATATTTT.

This rearrangement joins TRBV28 to TRBJ1-5; 10 nucleotides align to TRBD1. Germline lookup yields CDR1 MDHEN and CDR2 SYDVKM. V gave up 6 bases and J gave up 2 bases; unmatched junction bases: 10. The CDR3 loop spans 17 amino acids. The CDR3 here is CASRSGQGLWGNQPQHF. The CDR3 region has the DNA TGTGCCAGCAGGTCGGGACAGGGGCTCTGGGGCAATCAGCCCCAGCATTTT.

V usage is TRBV3-1 (or the pseudogene TRBV3-2) and J usage is TRBJ1-2, with a weak D call TRBD1 (6 bases). Germline V gene data show CDR1 as LGHDT and CDR2 as YNNKEL (reference sequence). V dropped 2 bases and J dropped 2 bases, with 12 bases sitting between them. CDR3 length: 15 amino acids. The CDR3 DNA reads as TGTGCCAGCAGCCAATCGTACAGGGCAAACTATGGCTACACCTTC. It yields the protein CASSQSYRANYGYTF.

This clone was observed a handful of times. V is TRBV10-3 and J is TRBJ1-5; possibly TRBD1 for D (5 bases). In germline, CDR1 is ENHRY, CDR2 SYGVKD. Trimming pared 4 bases from V and 7 bases from J, leaving 14 bases between. The CDR3 length is 14 residues. In DNA form, the CDR3 reads TGTGCCATCAGTGTCGACCAGGGTTTGCAGCCCCAGCATTTT. Translated, it gives CAISVDQGLQPQHF.

This clone was detected a few times. The chain combines TRBV5-6 with TRBJ2-1; D is undetermined. This CDR3 region has 11 residues. V lost 4 bases, J lost 4 bases, and 3 bases lay in between. CDR1 and CDR2 from the germline V gene are SGHDT and YYEEEE. The CDR3 loop reads CASSRYNEQFF. Written as DNA, the CDR3 is TGTGCCAGCAGCCGTTACAATGAGCAGTTCTTC.

The V and J genes are TRBV19 and TRBJ2-4; 8 bases are a match to TRBD1. The germline V gene encodes CDR1 LNHDA and CDR2 SQIVND (reference sequence). The CDR3 has 14 residues. The trim removed 7 bases at V and 12 bases at J, leaving 14 bases unmatched. CDR3 in DNA: TGTGCCAGTACGATAACAGGGGGGAAGGACACTCAGTACTTC. Encoded protein: CASTITGGKDTQYF.

V gene TRBV21-1 combines with J gene TRBJ1-5. TRBV21-1 is a known pseudogene. The CDR3 spans 14 residues. Written as DNA, the CDR3 is TGTGCCAGCAGCAAAGTACTAGGGAATCAGCCCCAGCATTTT. Residues: CASSKVLGNQPQHF.

This CDR3 is CASSQEGQVNTEAFF. CDR3 bases: TGCGCCAGCAGCCAAGAGGGGCAGGTTAACACTGAAGCTTTCTTT. The genes are TRBV4-1 and TRBJ1-1, with D possibly being TRBD1 (5 bases). CDR1 is MGHRA and CDR2 is YSYEKL in the germline V gene. With 0 bases removed from V and 2 bases from J, the gap between germline ends came to 10 bases. There are 15 residues in the CDR3.

The chain has TRBV6-2 or TRBV6-3 and TRBJ2-7; tentative D call: TRBD1 (5 bases). Trimming took off 6 bases at V and 2 bases at J, with 17 bases between the two ends. The CDR3 has 15 amino acids. Germline CDR1 MNHEY, CDR2 SVGEGT. CDR3 region: CASSPSQGTTYEQYF. The CDR3 bases are TGTGCCAGCAGCCCATCTCAGGGAACGACCTACGAGCAGTACTTC.

This sequence joins TRBV4-2 and TRBJ2-3; D is undetermined. Trimming cost V 1 base and J 3 bases, with 14 bases left between them. The CDR3 has 16 residues. Germline values: CDR1 LGHNA, CDR2 YNFKEQ. DNA for the CDR3: TGTGCCAGCAGCCAAGTCGGTAGCTCTTTGACAGATACGCAGTATTTT. It codes for CASSQVGSSLTDTQYF.

This clone was seen just once. Here the CDR3 DNA reads TGTGCCAGCAGTCCGGGACTAGCGGGGGCCCCCGGCGGGGAGCTGTTTTTT. It codes for CASSPGLAGAPGGELFF. V is TRBV27 and J is TRBJ2-2, with 14 bases aligning to TRBD2. With V trimmed by 5 bases and J by 7 bases, 9 bases remained unmatched. There are 17 residues in the CDR3. Germline-derived CDR1 and CDR2 are MNHEY and SMNVEV (reference sequence).

The rearrangement uses TRBV2 and TRBJ2-2; D unclear. The germline V gene encodes CDR1 SNHLY and CDR2 FYNNEI. This CDR3 is built from 15 residues. The V gene lost 7 bases and the J gene lost 0 bases, with 12 bases spanning the gap. The CDR3 DNA reads as TGTGCCAGCACTAACTCTTTGGCGAACACCGGGGAGCTGTTTTTT. Amino acid sequence: CASTNSLANTGELFF. The full variable domain, its missing parts supplied by reference TRBV2 and TRBJ2-2, is EPEVTQTPSHQVTQMGQEVILRCVPISNHLYFYWYRQILGQKVEFLVSFYNNEISEKSEIFDDQFSVERPDGSNFTLKIRSTKLEDSAMYFCASTNSLANTGELFFGEGSRLTVL.

The chain has TRBV10-3 and TRBJ2-1; 7 bases agree with TRBD1. J gave up 1 base and V 3 bases, and 9 bases lay outside the gene matches. The germline V gene encodes CDR1 ENHRY and CDR2 SYGVKD. The CDR3 consists of 17 residues. DNA of the CDR3: TGTGCCATCAGTGATTTAGGGCCAGGGGGTTCCTACAATGAGCAGTTCTTC. This encodes CAISDLGPGGSYNEQFF.

V gene TRBV7-8 combines with J gene TRBJ1-2, with TRBD1 matching 8 bases. The CDR3 runs 17 residues. Looked up from germline, CDR1 is SGHVS and CDR2 is FQNEAQ. The V and J ends lost 5 bases and 1 base, in that order; junction bases with no gene match: 12. CDR3 in DNA: TGTGCCAGCAGCCCTCCAGGGGGCGGATACCTTAACTATGGCTACACCTTC. Protein product: CASSPPGGGYLNYGYTF.

This clone was observed once. The J gene is TRBJ2-2, the V gene TRBV7-9; D is ambiguous. The CDR3 length is 13 residues. The V and J ends lost 1 base and 9 bases respectively, with 9 bases between them. CDR1 and CDR2 (germline): SEHNR, FQNEAQ (reference sequence). The CDR3 DNA is TGTGCCAGCAGCTTAGTGGCAGGCTGGGAGCTGTTTTTT. Amino acid sequence: CASSLVAGWELFF.

The chain couples TRBV6-5 to TRBJ2-7; D is possibly TRBD1 (6 bases). The V gene lost 6 bases and the J gene lost 5 bases, with 11 bases spanning the gap. CDR3 size: 12 residues. Germline CDR1 and CDR2: MNHEY and SVGAGI. The CDR3 bases are TGTGCCAGCAGGCCACAGGGCGACGAGCAGTACTTC. Translation gives CASRPQGDEQYF.

The V call is TRBV29-1, the J call TRBJ1-1; D is perhaps TRBD1 (6 bases). This CDR3 contains 11 residues. Germline assignment: CDR1 SQVTM and CDR2 ANQGSEA. Trimming shortened V by 8 bases and J by 4 bases, and 11 bases separated the two germline ends. CDR3 loop: CSTWTATEAFF. The CDR3 bases are TGCAGCACCTGGACAGCCACTGAAGCTTTCTTT.

V usage is TRBV5-1 and J usage is TRBJ2-7; D is undetermined. This CDR3 has 17 residues. Germline CDR1 and CDR2: SGHRS and YFSETQ. Trimming cost V 0 bases and J 2 bases, with 18 bases left between them. The CDR3: CASSLEPSATATYEQYF. CDR3 DNA: TGCGCCAGCAGCTTGGAACCCTCCGCCACTGCAACCTACGAGCAGTACTTC.

V usage is TRBV9 and J usage is TRBJ2-5; TRBD1 might be the D (5 bases). The length of the CDR3 is 13 residues. In germline, CDR1 is SGDLS, CDR2 YYNGEE. Trimming took off 4 bases at V and 2 bases at J, with 9 bases between the two ends. CDR3 bases: TGTGCCAGCAGCTCCGACAGTCAAGAGACCCAGTACTTC. Amino acid sequence: CASSSDSQETQYF.

J is TRBJ2-5 and V is TRBV19, with 8 bases that match TRBD1. J gave up 5 bases and V 6 bases, and 8 bases lay outside the gene matches. CDR1 is LNHDA, CDR2 SQIVND, per germline (reference sequence). This CDR3 comprises 14 residues. This chain's CDR3 is CASSGQGGGETQYF. The CDR3 region has the DNA TGTGCCAGTAGCGGACAGGGAGGTGGGGAGACCCAGTACTTC.

The rearrangement uses TRBV12-3 or TRBV12-4 and TRBJ1-1; no definite D call. CDR3 length equals 13 residues. V lost 3 bases and J 5 bases, leaving 10 bases between the germline ends. CDR3 coding DNA: TGTGCCAGCAGTTTTGTGGGCCGGACTGAAGCTTTCTTT. Encoded protein: CASSFVGRTEAFF.

This clone was picked up a small number of times. This sequence joins TRBV20-1 and TRBJ2-7; D call uncertain. Germline V gives CDR1 DFQATT, CDR2 SNEGSKA (reference sequence). Trimming left V 8 bases short and J 9 bases short, with 11 bases between. CDR3 length: 9 amino acids. The CDR3 DNA follows: TGCAGTACTCTTGGTGGGCAGTACTTC. Translating it yields CSTLGGQYF.

The genes are TRBV18 and TRBJ1-4; D remains unclear. CDR3 length: 15 amino acids. V was shortened by 0 bases and J by 6 bases, with 11 bases between the two germline ends. CDR1 and CDR2 (germline): KGHSH, LQKENI. The CDR3 is CASSPPGSQDEKLFF. The CDR3 DNA sequence: TGTGCCAGCTCACCACCAGGGAGCCAGGATGAAAAACTGTTTTTT.

The J gene is TRBJ1-4, the V gene TRBV15; 9 nucleotides agree with TRBD1. The CDR3 covers 15 residues. Losses at the gene ends were 2 bases for V and 7 bases for J; bases not matched to a gene: 5. CDR1 is LNHNV, CDR2 YYDKDF, per germline (reference sequence). The CDR3: CATSRSTGGIEKLFF. In DNA form, the CDR3 reads TGTGCCACCAGCAGATCGACAGGGGGAATTGAAAAACTGTTTTTT.

The CDR3 protein is CASSDRAGGNQPQHF. In DNA, the CDR3 is TGTGCCAGCAGTGATAGGGCAGGGGGGAATCAGCCCCAGCATTTT. The chain joins TRBV2 to TRBJ1-5; 7 bases match TRBD1. Trimming cost V 3 bases and J 4 bases; bases outside gene matches: 6. Per germline, CDR1 SNHLY and CDR2 FYNNEI. The CDR3 is 15 residues long.

This rearrangement joins TRBV19 to TRBJ1-1; D is perhaps TRBD1 (5 bases). Trimming pared 5 bases from V and 0 bases from J, leaving 19 bases between. Germline values: CDR1 LNHDA, CDR2 SQIVND (reference sequence). The CDR3 has 17 amino acids. This CDR3 is CASSPLPGSGMNTEAFF. DNA for the CDR3: TGTGCCAGTAGTCCCCTACCCGGGTCAGGGATGAACACTGAAGCTTTCTTT.

The chain couples TRBV9 to TRBJ2-3, with TRBD1 identical over 7 bases. The CDR3 extends over 14 amino acids. Trimming at V came to 0 bases and at J to 4 bases, leaving 2 bases not matched to a gene. Germline V lookup: CDR1 SGDLS, CDR2 YYNGEE. The chain's CDR3 is CASSVATGADTQYF. In DNA form, the CDR3 reads TGTGCCAGCAGCGTAGCTACAGGGGCAGATACGCAGTATTTT.

V is TRBV30 and J is TRBJ2-1; the D is unclear. The CDR3 has 12 amino acids. With 2 bases removed from V and 8 bases from J, the gap between germline ends came to 10 bases. CDR1 and CDR2 (germline): GTSNPN, SVGIG (reference sequence). The CDR3, as DNA: TGTGCCTGGAGTCTTGCGCCCCATGAGCAGTTCTTC. Translation gives CAWSLAPHEQFF.